The 16 T cell receptor beta chains in this list originate from one sample, sequenced in a study of cytomegalovirus exposure and HLA in healthy donors. The PCR contained 60 Vbeta and 13 Jbeta primers. Assay: immunoSEQ multiplex PCR; the TCRdb copy retains only in-frame clones and omits some. There are approximately 160,000 clones in the sample; 77% occur only once, and approximately 1.8% lies in the top ten. Sequencing used PBMCs. Every receptor here comes from a woman aged 30 to 39 in good health and CMV-seronegative.

The chain joins TRBV5-1 to TRBJ2-2, with 11 bases identical to TRBD1. Germline CDR1 is SGHRS and CDR2 is YFSETQ. CDR3 length: 15 residues. The V gene end was trimmed by 5 bases and the J gene end by 4 bases; junction bases not matched to a gene: 4. CDR3 loop: CASRRDRGSTGELFF. The CDR3 DNA sequence: TGCGCCAGCAGACGGGACAGGGGGAGCACCGGGGAGCTGTTTTTT.

The V and J genes are TRBV29-1 and TRBJ2-7, with 11 bases fitting TRBD2. Germline V gene data show CDR1 as SQVTM and CDR2 as ANQGSEA. The CDR3 runs to 15 residues. V gave up 6 bases and J gave up 1 base; unmatched junction bases: 8. CDR3 in DNA: TGCAGCGTCATAGGGCCTAGCGGGAGGTCCTACGAGCAGTACTTC. Residues: CSVIGPSGRSYEQYF.

The V gene is TRBV28, the J gene TRBJ2-5, with D uncertain. Trimming shortened V by 3 bases and J by 2 bases, and 10 bases separated the two germline ends. Germline lookup yields CDR1 MDHEN and CDR2 SYDVKM. There are 14 residues in the CDR3. The CDR3 DNA reads as TGTGCCAGCAGTTTTTTTGCGGCGCAAGAGACCCAGTACTTC. It specifies CASSFFAAQETQYF.

The V and J genes are TRBV7-2 and TRBJ2-1; D is uncertain. Germline V gene data show CDR1 as SGHTA and CDR2 as FQGNSA. Trimming stripped 6 bases from V and 11 bases from J, with 17 bases between. This CDR3 contains 13 residues. The CDR3 reads CASRPTTGGKQFF. CDR3 nucleotides: TGTGCCAGCAGACCTACTACCGGTGGAAAGCAGTTCTTC. The full variable domain, completed using reference TRBV7-2 and TRBJ2-1, is GAGVSQSPSNKVTEKGKDVELRCDPISGHTALYWYRQSLGQGLEFLIYFQGNSAPDKSGLPSDRFSAERTGGSVSTLTIQRTQQEDSAVYLCASRPTTGGKQFFGPGTRLTVL.

The DNA for the CDR3 is TGTGCCAGCACCGCCGGGACAGGGGCCCTCTGGGGCTACACCTTC. Its translation is CASTAGTGALWGYTF. V usage is TRBV28 and J usage is TRBJ1-2, with TRBD1 matching over 10 bases. CDR3 size: 15 residues. Germline V gives CDR1 MDHEN, CDR2 SYDVKM. The ends lost 7 bases at V and 8 bases at J; junction bases unmatched: 13.

This rearrangement joins TRBV28 to TRBJ1-5, with a possible D match to TRBD1 (5 bases). Trimming stripped 3 bases from V and 7 bases from J, with 13 bases between. The CDR3 sequence is 14 residues long. Looked up from germline, CDR1 is MDHEN and CDR2 is SYDVKM. The CDR3 is CASSFLTGGQPQHF. CDR3 nucleotides: TGTGCCAGCAGTTTCCTGACGGGGGGACAGCCCCAGCATTTT.

The J gene is TRBJ1-2, the V gene TRBV6-1; no clear D gene. V was trimmed by 3 bases and J by 4 bases, leaving 15 bases between them. The CDR3 consists of 15 residues. Germline V lookup: CDR1 MNHNS, CDR2 SASEGT. The CDR3 DNA is TGTGCCAGCAGTGATTTACCGTCCACTAGCTATGGCTACACCTTC. This codes for CASSDLPSTSYGYTF.

The genes are TRBV19 and TRBJ2-3; 8 bases agree with TRBD2. The V gene end was trimmed by 3 bases and the J gene end by 4 bases; junction bases not matched to a gene: 9. Germline-derived CDR1 and CDR2 are LNHDA and SQIVND (reference sequence). The CDR3 consists of 16 residues. The CDR3 loop is CASSMLAGTEADTQYF. CDR3 bases: TGTGCCAGTAGTATGTTAGCGGGGACCGAAGCAGATACGCAGTATTTT.

The chain links TRBV5-1 to TRBJ2-7; possibly TRBD2 for D (5 bases). V gave up 2 bases and J gave up 0 bases, with 12 bases separating them. Germline-derived CDR1 and CDR2 are SGHRS and YFSETQ. The CDR3 length is 15 residues. The CDR3 bases are TGCGCCAGCAGCTTAGGGAGCACCATCTCCTACGAGCAGTACTTC. Protein: CASSLGSTISYEQYF.

The rearrangement links TRBV9 to TRBJ1-1, with 8 bases lining up with TRBD1. J gave up 9 bases and V 4 bases, and 8 bases lay outside the gene matches. Germline-derived CDR1 and CDR2 are SGDLS and YYNGEE. The CDR3 runs 13 residues. CDR3 protein: CASSSPRQGKAFF. The CDR3 region has the DNA TGTGCCAGCAGCTCACCTCGACAGGGGAAAGCTTTCTTT.

The V call is TRBV4-3, the J call TRBJ2-7; the match to TRBD1 covers 10 bases. CDR1 and CDR2 from the germline V gene are LGHNA and YSLEER. CDR3 size: 15 residues. V shed 4 bases, J shed 3 bases, and the junction held 6 bases outside the gene matches. Here the CDR3 DNA reads TGCGCCAGCAGCCGATCTCGGACAGGGGGCTACGAGCAGTACTTC. Translation gives CASSRSRTGGYEQYF.

This chain connects TRBV6-1 to TRBJ2-7, with TRBD1 matching over 10 bases. The trim removed 3 bases at V and 3 bases at J, leaving 8 bases unmatched. The CDR3 runs 16 residues. Germline V lookup: CDR1 MNHNS, CDR2 SASEGT. CDR3 loop: CASSDPTGGNVYEQYF. As DNA, the CDR3 is TGTGCCAGCAGTGACCCGACAGGGGGCAACGTCTACGAGCAGTACTTC.

This clone was counted between two and nine times. The CDR3 loop is CASSSSVGRGSYEQYF. DNA of the CDR3: TGTGCCAGCAGCTCCTCTGTGGGTAGGGGCTCCTACGAGCAGTACTTC. The V call is TRBV5-4, the J call TRBJ2-5; D is perhaps TRBD1 (5 bases). The J call is doubtful: the DNA matches TRBJ2-7 better. The CDR3 runs to 16 residues. The V gene's germline CDR1 is SGHNT and CDR2 YYREEE (reference sequence).

The genes are TRBV6-1 and TRBJ2-5; D uncertain. V lost 1 base and J 5 bases, leaving 11 bases between the germline ends. The CDR3 is 14 residues long. Germline V gene data show CDR1 as MNHNS and CDR2 as SASEGT. The CDR3 DNA follows: TGTGCCAGCAGTGAAGGCCTCGGTTTGGAGACCCAGTACTTC. It translates to CASSEGLGLETQYF.

This clone was seen a few times. The CDR3 sequence is CASSPDRAAYNEQFF. The CDR3 nucleotides read TGCGCCAGCAGCCCTGACAGGGCCGCCTACAATGAGCAGTTCTTC. The genes are TRBV5-1 and TRBJ2-1, with TRBD1 matching 7 bases. Germline-derived CDR1 and CDR2 are SGHRS and YFSETQ. V shed 4 bases and J 2 bases; nucleotides not matched to a gene: 6. The CDR3 covers 15 residues.

CDR3 residues: CASSSFDRVGTGELFF. CDR3 DNA: TGTGCCAGCAGCTCCTTCGACAGGGTCGGCACCGGGGAGCTGTTTTTT. The rearrangement links TRBV7-6 to TRBJ2-2; 7 bases line up with TRBD1. Trimming cost V 4 bases and J 4 bases; bases outside gene matches: 9. CDR1 SGHVS and CDR2 FNYEAQ come from the germline V gene. The CDR3 sequence is 16 residues long.